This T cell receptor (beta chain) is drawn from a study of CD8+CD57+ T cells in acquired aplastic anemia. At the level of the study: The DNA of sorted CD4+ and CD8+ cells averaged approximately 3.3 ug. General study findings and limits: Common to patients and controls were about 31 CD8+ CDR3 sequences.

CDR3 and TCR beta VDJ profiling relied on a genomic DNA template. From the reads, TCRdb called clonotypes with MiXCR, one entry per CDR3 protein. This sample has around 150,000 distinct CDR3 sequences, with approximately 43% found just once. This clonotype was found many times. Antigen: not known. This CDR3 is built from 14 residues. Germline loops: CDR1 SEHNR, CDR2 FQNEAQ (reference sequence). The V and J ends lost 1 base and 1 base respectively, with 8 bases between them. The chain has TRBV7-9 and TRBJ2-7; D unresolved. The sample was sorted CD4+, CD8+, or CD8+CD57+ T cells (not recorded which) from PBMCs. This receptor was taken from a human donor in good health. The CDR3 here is CASSLGTVSYEQYF. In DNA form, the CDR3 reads TGTGCCAGCAGCTTAGGGACGGTTTCCTACGAGCAGTACTTC.